The sequence of this TCR beta chain was determined in a study of blood T cell repertoires in COVID-19. On the study more broadly: Whether acute or convalescent, the COVID-19 samples came from the United States, Italy and Spain. In each case, the material was cDNA or gDNA derived from T cells, B-cell-depleted T cells, or PBMCs.

Under the authors' procedure: By means of reference gene primer amplification, nucleated cell counts were estimated. Repertoires were generated with immunoSEQ multiplex PCR, while TCRdb's copy carries only in-frame clones and drops some. That table supplies the V and J calls and clone size; D and trimming were determined from the DNA. This sample has 30,000 to 35,000 clones, with 87% found just once. The CDR3 covers 14 residues. J lost 6 bases, V lost 5 bases, and 8 bases had no gene match. CDR1 SNHLY and CDR2 FYNNEI come from the germline V gene. The sequenced sample was peripheral blood. J is TRBJ2-3 and V is TRBV2; 7 nucleotides match TRBD2. The TCR originated in a man aged 80 or over with active COVID-19. The CDR3 DNA follows: TGTGCCAGCAGTTCATCCGGGAGGAGGGATACGCAGTATTTT. Its protein is CASSSSGRRDTQYF.